The next 18 T cell receptor beta chains were all read from a single sample in a study of a mutant IDH1 vaccine in newly diagnosed glioma. Noted time point: week 47, end of study. In the vaccine, a single dose held 300 ug of the mutant IDH1 20-mer peptide, along with topical imiquimod. Produced via immunoSEQ multiplex PCR; TCRdb's table is partial and in-frame only. The table lists some 62,000 clones, 80% to 85% of them singletons. Their specific antigens are unknown. This specimen consisted of PBMCs, obtained from a glioma patient whose treatment included an IDH1 peptide vaccine. Receptors were obtained from a man aged 25 to 45 with glioma.

This chain uses TRBV19 with TRBJ2-5; D is ambiguous. This CDR3 is 13 amino acids long. Trimming took 3 bases from V and 1 from J, leaving 6 bases between them. In germline, CDR1 is LNHDA, CDR2 SQIVND (reference sequence). CDR3 residues: CASSMGGQETQYF. CDR3 coding DNA: TGTGCCAGTAGTATGGGCGGCCAAGAGACCCAGTACTTC.

A few counts support this clone. The chain employs TRBV5-6 and TRBJ1-1, with D unresolved. Trimming took off 4 bases at V and 4 bases at J, with 14 bases between the two ends. Looked up from germline, CDR1 is SGHDT and CDR2 is YYEEEE. The CDR3 has 14 residues. The DNA of the CDR3 is TGTGCCAGCAGCCCAGCCGGGGTCCCCACTGAAGCTTTCTTT. It codes for CASSPAGVPTEAFF.

The chain uses TRBV27 and TRBJ1-6, with D perhaps TRBD1 (5 bases). V was cut by 8 bases and J by 0 bases, with 20 bases left in between. Germline loops: CDR1 MNHEY, CDR2 SMNVEV (reference sequence). The CDR3 is 18 amino acids. The CDR3 here is CASFAGGLKSSYNSPLHF. CDR3 nucleotide sequence: TGTGCCAGCTTCGCGGGGGGTCTAAAGAGCTCCTATAATTCACCCCTCCACTTT.

The chain links TRBV27 to TRBJ1-6; D call uncertain. CDR3 length: 14 amino acids. CDR1 MNHEY and CDR2 SMNVEV come from the germline V gene (reference sequence). V was shortened by 7 bases and J by 13 bases, with 20 bases between the two germline ends. CDR3 nucleotide sequence: TGTGCCAGCACCCCATCGATGGAGGTGAGGCCCCTCCACTTT. This sequence encodes CASTPSMEVRPLHF.

V usage is TRBV7-8 and J usage is TRBJ1-5; D gene uncertain. The CDR3 contains 14 residues. Germline V CDR1 and CDR2: SGHVS, FQNEAQ. Trimming took off 5 bases at V and 5 bases at J, with 13 bases between the two ends. The CDR3 DNA reads as TGTGCCAGCAGCGGACGAGAAGGGCATCAGCCCCAGCATTTT. It yields the protein CASSGREGHQPQHF.

The rearrangement links TRBV7-9 to TRBJ1-4; a possible D gene is TRBD1 (5 bases). CDR1 is SEHNR and CDR2 is FQNEAQ in the germline V gene (reference sequence). Trimming shortened V by 5 bases and J by 5 bases, and 18 bases separated the two germline ends. This CDR3 has 16 residues. The DNA of the CDR3 is TGTGCCAGCAGCCTCGCGGGGCGGGTTTACAATGAAAAACTGTTTTTT. This translates into CASSLAGRVYNEKLFF. The full variable domain, completed using reference TRBV7-9 and TRBJ1-4, is DTGVSQNPRHKITKRGQNVTFRCDPISEHNRLYWYRQTLGQGPEFLTYFQNEAQLEKSRLLSDRFSAERPKGSFSTLEIQRTEQGDSAMYLCASSLAGRVYNEKLFFGSGTQLSVL.

The genes are TRBV4-2 and TRBJ2-5; TRBD2 aligns across 9 bases. Germline loops: CDR1 LGHNA, CDR2 YNFKEQ. V shed 4 bases and J 3 bases; nucleotides not matched to a gene: 9. This CDR3 comprises 16 residues. This CDR3 is CASSPRAGGPEETQYF. In DNA form, the CDR3 reads TGTGCCAGCAGCCCGCGGGCGGGGGGGCCTGAAGAGACCCAGTACTTC.

This sequence joins TRBV5-6 and TRBJ2-1; the match to TRBD2 covers 7 bases. The length of the CDR3 is 15 residues. Germline trimming cut 0 bases from V and 6 bases from J; bases unmatched to any gene: 6. Germline-derived CDR1 and CDR2 are SGHDT and YYEEEE. CDR3 in amino acids: CASSLGPAGSNEQFF. Here the CDR3 DNA reads TGTGCCAGCAGCTTGGGTCCAGCGGGGAGCAATGAGCAGTTCTTC.

V is TRBV27 and J is TRBJ1-4; TRBD1 aligns across 7 bases. With 6 bases clipped from V and 3 bases from J, the junction kept 7 bases outside the gene matches. Looked up from germline, CDR1 is MNHEY and CDR2 is SMNVEV (reference sequence). The CDR3 is 15 residues long. CDR3 in amino acids: CASRDWTGPNEKLFF. Written as DNA, the CDR3 is TGTGCCAGCAGGGATTGGACAGGACCTAATGAAAAACTGTTTTTT.

The gene calls are TRBV27 and TRBJ2-6, with D perhaps matching TRBD2 (6 bases). Per the germline V gene, CDR1 is MNHEY and CDR2 is SMNVEV (reference sequence). This CDR3 has 15 residues. The germline V and J ends were trimmed by 3 bases and 0 bases, with 6 bases remaining between them. The CDR3 nucleotides are TGTGCCAGCAGTTTCGGGGGCTCTGGGGCCAACGTCCTGACTTTC. Residues: CASSFGGSGANVLTF.

CDR3 DNA sequence: TGCGCCAGCACCGCCCCGAAAGGAGGTTACGAGCAGTACTTC. Its translation is CASTAPKGGYEQYF. The V call is TRBV10-2, the J call TRBJ2-5, with a tentative D call TRBD2 (5 bases). The J call may be incorrect, as the DNA end agrees better with TRBJ2-7. The length of the CDR3 is 14 residues. Germline V gene lookup returns CDR1 WSHSY and CDR2 SAAADI.

The V call is TRBV6-1, the J call TRBJ1-6; TRBD1 matches at 7 bases. V trimming: 2 bases; J trimming: 4 bases; junction bases outside the gene matches: 8. This CDR3 is 17 amino acids long. Germline V gives CDR1 MNHNS, CDR2 SASEGT. The chain's CDR3 is CASSERGAGGYNSPLHF. Here the CDR3 DNA reads TGTGCCAGCAGTGAAAGGGGGGCAGGGGGGTATAATTCACCCCTCCACTTT.

The rearrangement joins TRBV15 to TRBJ2-5; D may be TRBD2 (6 bases). The CDR3 is 15 residues long. Germline loops: CDR1 LNHNV, CDR2 YYDKDF (reference sequence). With 4 bases removed from V and 1 base from J, the gap between germline ends came to 13 bases. CDR3 sequence reads: CATSIDGSGQETQYF. CDR3 DNA sequence: TGTGCCACCAGCATCGATGGTAGCGGCCAAGAGACCCAGTACTTC.

The chain recombines TRBV28 with TRBJ1-2; D unresolved. The V and J ends lost 5 bases and 0 bases respectively, with 13 bases between them. The CDR3 is 15 residues long. The germline V gene has CDR1 MDHEN and CDR2 SYDVKM. CDR3 in amino acids: CASSAPGEANYGYTF. In DNA, the CDR3 is TGTGCCAGCAGTGCCCCCGGGGAGGCTAACTATGGCTACACCTTC.

The rearrangement uses TRBV29-1 and TRBJ1-1; no definite D call. Germline V gives CDR1 SQVTM, CDR2 ANQGSEA. V lost 4 bases and J 0 bases, leaving 15 bases between the germline ends. The CDR3 loop spans 15 amino acids. For the CDR3, the DNA is TGCAGCGTTGGCCAAACGCAGAGGATGAACACTGAAGCTTTCTTT. This codes for CSVGQTQRMNTEAFF.

The rearrangement joins TRBV30 to TRBJ2-5, with D uncertain. Trimming pared 2 bases from V and 2 bases from J, leaving 12 bases between. The CDR3 totals 14 residues. The germline gives CDR1 GTSNPN, CDR2 SVGIG (reference sequence). CDR3 nucleotide sequence: TGTGCCTGGAGTAGGGTAGCCCGGCAAGAGACCCAGTACTTC. Amino acids: CAWSRVARQETQYF.

The V and J genes are TRBV7-9 and TRBJ2-1; D gene uncertain. The CDR3 covers 13 residues. From germline, CDR1 is SEHNR and CDR2 FQNEAQ (reference sequence). V lost 5 bases and J lost 5, with 10 bases in between. CDR3 in amino acids: CASSRRTDNEQFF. DNA of the CDR3: TGTGCCAGCAGCCGCAGAACCGACAATGAGCAGTTCTTC.

V gene TRBV5-1 combines with J gene TRBJ1-4, with no clear D. Germline loops: CDR1 SGHRS, CDR2 YFSETQ. The CDR3 is 13 residues long. The germline V and J ends were trimmed by 5 bases and 4 bases, with 9 bases remaining between them. The CDR3 region has the DNA TGCGCCAGCAGACAGAACGATAATGAAAAACTGTTTTTT. Protein: CASRQNDNEKLFF.